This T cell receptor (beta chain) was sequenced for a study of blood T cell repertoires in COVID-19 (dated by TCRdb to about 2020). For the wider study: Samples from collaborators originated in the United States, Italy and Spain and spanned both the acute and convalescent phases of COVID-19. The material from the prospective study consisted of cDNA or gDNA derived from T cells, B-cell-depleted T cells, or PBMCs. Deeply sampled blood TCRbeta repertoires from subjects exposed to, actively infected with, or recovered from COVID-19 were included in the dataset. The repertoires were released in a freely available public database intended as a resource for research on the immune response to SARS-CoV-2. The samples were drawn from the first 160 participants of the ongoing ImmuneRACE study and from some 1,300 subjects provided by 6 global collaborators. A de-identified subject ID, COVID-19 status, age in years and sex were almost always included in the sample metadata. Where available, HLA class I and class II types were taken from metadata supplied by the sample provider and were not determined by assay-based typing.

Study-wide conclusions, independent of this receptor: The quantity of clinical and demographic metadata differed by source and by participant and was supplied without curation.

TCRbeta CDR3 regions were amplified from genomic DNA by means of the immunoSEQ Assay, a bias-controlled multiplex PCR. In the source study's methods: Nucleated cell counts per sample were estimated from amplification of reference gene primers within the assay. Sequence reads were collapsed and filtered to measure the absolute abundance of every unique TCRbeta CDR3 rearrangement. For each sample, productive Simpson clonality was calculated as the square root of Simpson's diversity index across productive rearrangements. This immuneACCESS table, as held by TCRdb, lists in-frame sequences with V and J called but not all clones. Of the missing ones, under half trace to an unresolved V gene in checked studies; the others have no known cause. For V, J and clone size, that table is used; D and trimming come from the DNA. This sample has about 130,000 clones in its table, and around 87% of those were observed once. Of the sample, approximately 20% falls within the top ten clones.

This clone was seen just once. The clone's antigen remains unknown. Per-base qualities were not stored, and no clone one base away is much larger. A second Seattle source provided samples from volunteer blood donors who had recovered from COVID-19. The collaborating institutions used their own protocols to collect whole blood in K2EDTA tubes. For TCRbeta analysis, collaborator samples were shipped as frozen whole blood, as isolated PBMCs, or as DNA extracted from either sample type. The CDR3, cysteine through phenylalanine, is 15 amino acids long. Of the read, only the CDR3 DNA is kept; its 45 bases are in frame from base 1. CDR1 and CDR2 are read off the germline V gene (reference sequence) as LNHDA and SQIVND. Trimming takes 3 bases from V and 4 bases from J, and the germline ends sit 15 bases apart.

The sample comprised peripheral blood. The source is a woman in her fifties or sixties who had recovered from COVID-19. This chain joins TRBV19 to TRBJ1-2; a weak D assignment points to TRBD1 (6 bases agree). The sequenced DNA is TGTGCCAGTAGTATTTTTCAGGGGCTTGGCTATGGCTACACCTTC. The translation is CASSIFQGLGYGYTF.